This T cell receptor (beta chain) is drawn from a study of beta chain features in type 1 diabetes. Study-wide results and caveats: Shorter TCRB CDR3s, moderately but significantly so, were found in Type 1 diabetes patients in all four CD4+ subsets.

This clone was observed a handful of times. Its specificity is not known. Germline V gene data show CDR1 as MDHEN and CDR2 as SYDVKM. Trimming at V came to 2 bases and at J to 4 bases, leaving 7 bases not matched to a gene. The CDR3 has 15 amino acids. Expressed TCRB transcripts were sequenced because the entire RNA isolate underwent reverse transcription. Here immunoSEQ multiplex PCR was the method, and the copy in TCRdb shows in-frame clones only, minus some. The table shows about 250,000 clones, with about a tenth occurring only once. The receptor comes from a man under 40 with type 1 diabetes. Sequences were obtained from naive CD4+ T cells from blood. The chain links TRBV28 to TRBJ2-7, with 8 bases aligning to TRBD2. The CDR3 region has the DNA TGTGCCAGCAGTTTAGGCGGGGGGCCCTTTTACGAGCAGTACTTC. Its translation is CASSLGGGPFYEQYF.